This TCR beta chain was captured by sequencing in a study of human T cells and chemical hapten exposure. In the study overall: Sensitization was performed using 2% DPC on a 2 cm by 2 cm upper inner arm skin site. Upper back patch tests used 0.01% DPC, scored after 6 days. Patients were given diphenylcyclopropenone on the scalp weekly across the approximately 26-week study.

From the RACE reads, TCRdb called clonotypes with MiXCR, one entry per CDR3 protein. Among roughly 100,000 distinct CDR3 sequences listed, roughly an eighth were seen once. V was clipped by 6 bases and J by 3 bases, with 19 bases between them. The germline gives CDR1 SGHTA, CDR2 FQGNSA. CDR3 length equals 16 residues. Specified time point: pre-sensitization, week 0. Documented treatment: therapeutic diphenylcyclopropenone sensitization with weekly scalp DPC. Phlebotomy was performed prior to application of every patch test. Sequences were derived from whole blood, sampled in connection with sensitization to the hapten diphenylcyclopropenone (DPC). V usage is TRBV7-2 and J usage is TRBJ2-3, with D possibly TRBD2 on 5 matching bases. The sequence derives from a woman in her forties or fifties with alopecia areata. Some clones in this sample may be carry-over from other donors' samples. CDR3 sequence reads: CASSMSVGVGTDTQYF. In DNA form, the CDR3 reads TGTGCCAGCAGTATGTCGGTCGGGGTCGGTACAGATACGCAGTATTTT.